The clone carrying this T cell receptor beta chain occurred many times. The antigen remains unidentified. V lost 9 bases, J lost 4 bases, and 9 bases stayed unmatched. The CDR3 has 13 amino acids. CDR1 is MNHNS, CDR2 SASEGT, per germline. RNA transcripts were the source from which TCR beta CDR3 regions were amplified. An opening RT-PCR round employed HTBI primers and preceded a second-round multiplex PCR. TCRdb itself ran the multiplex PCR reads through MiXCR, one entry per CDR3 protein. The data show 200,000 to 250,000 distinct CDR3 sequences, around a fifth seen once. The data were taken from a study of Graves' ophthalmopathy and Graves' hyperthyroidism. Overall study results and limits: At around 65% sensitivity and approximately 74% specificity, the model predicted progression of the ophthalmopathy.

This receptor was obtained from a woman in her 50s with Graves' ophthalmopathy. The rearrangement joins TRBV6-1 to TRBJ2-7, with 7 bases lining up with TRBD1. The sequenced sample was peripheral blood. DNA for the CDR3: TGTGCCAGTTCAGTCCGGGACAGTTACGAGCAGTACTTC. It specifies CASSVRDSYEQYF.